The entry below describes one T cell receptor beta chain. This entry belongs to a study of blood T cell repertoires in COVID-19. Germline CDR1 and CDR2: LNHDA and SQIVND (reference sequence). Germline trimming cut 4 bases from V and 4 bases from J; bases unmatched to any gene: 4. The CDR3 spans 14 residues. The repertoire was sequenced with immunoSEQ multiplex PCR; TCRdb's copy has only in-frame clones and lacks some. The repertoire holds under 85,000 clones, with around 89% as singletons. The material sequenced was peripheral blood. The sequence derives from a man in his 70s with active or convalescent COVID-19. The chain carries TRBV19 and TRBJ1-2; TRBD1 agrees at 9 bases. The CDR3 region has the DNA TGTGCCAGTAGTAGGACAGGGGTCGGCTATGGCTACACCTTC. This codes for CASSRTGVGYGYTF.